This T cell receptor beta chain appears in the sequencing data of a study of healthy donors' naive CD4 and CD8 T cells. Study-wide context: Donors, half of them female, were 20-25, 40-50 or 60-70 years old. For TCR alpha, new primers spanned all functional IMGT alpha genes.

Trimming removed 0 bases from V and 12 bases from J; junction bases left unmatched: 19. The CDR3 runs to 17 residues. Per the germline V gene, CDR1 is SQVTM and CDR2 is ANQGSEA. Naive T cells were sorted: CD4+CD8-CD45RO-CD45RA+ for CD4+, CD8+CD4-CD45RA+CD27bright for CD8+. Each TCR library used 450 to 600 ng of total RNA and a linear amplification protocol. TCRdb passed the reads through MiXCR, listing each CDR3 protein once. The table has roughly 200,000 distinct CDR3 sequences, 65% to 80% seen once. This TCR came from a pool of human donors in good health; the sample pools cells from several healthy donors. The gene calls are TRBV29-1 and TRBJ2-1; 8 positions agree with TRBD1. The sequenced material came from naive CD4+ and CD8+ T cells sorted from blood, pooled from several donors. CDR3 coding DNA: TGCAGCGTTGAAGATCCCCGGACAGGGAGGATCACCATAGGGCAGTTCTTC. Amino acid sequence: CSVEDPRTGRITIGQFF.